The clone carrying this T cell receptor beta chain occurred many times. MiXCR was run by TCRdb on the RT-PCR reads, yielding one entry per CDR3 protein. The sample gives about 160,000 distinct CDR3 sequences, 20% to 25% of which show up once; roughly 26% is in the top ten. From germline, CDR1 is SGHRS and CDR2 YFSETQ. Trimming cost V 7 bases and J 2 bases; bases outside gene matches: 6. The CDR3 length is 14 residues. These data belong to a study of patients and donors after allogeneic stem cell transplantation. Material for sequencing was blood, either unsorted or a sorted T cell fraction (not recorded which). The sequence was obtained from a human donor who was either an allogeneic HSCT recipient or a stem cell or donor lymphocyte infusion donor (not recorded which). It is not recorded whose cells these are; they may come from a transplant donor. The chain combines TRBV5-1 with TRBJ1-3, with 7 bases that match TRBD1. Written as DNA, the CDR3 is TGCGCCAGCCGAGGGGGCCACGCTGGAAACACCATATATTTT. It codes for CASRGGHAGNTIYF.